These T cell receptor beta chains were read from a single sample in a study of Graves' ophthalmopathy and Graves' hyperthyroidism. TCRdb called the multiplex PCR reads again in MiXCR, with one record for every CDR3 protein. Of around 600,000 distinct CDR3 sequences in the sample, over 40% were seen once. The source material was peripheral blood. The receptors come from an adult man with Graves' ophthalmopathy. Each CDR3 is given with its conserved first and last residue. The D gene is left open where the match is weak. Rows may omit the clone size; those that give it use once, few, many or a size class.

d_gene: TRBD2; abundance: many; v_gene: TRBV10-2; j_gene: TRBJ2-7; CDR3nt: TGCGCCAGCAGAGCCGGGACTAGCGCAACCTACGAGCAGTACTTC; CDR3aa: CASRAGTSATYEQYF
d_gene: -; abundance: -; v_gene: TRBV2; j_gene: TRBJ1-4; CDR3nt: TGTGCCAGCAGTGAGCCGGGGGGTGGTGAAAAACTGTTTTTT; CDR3aa: CASSEPGGGEKLFF
d_gene: -; abundance: many; v_gene: TRBV25-1; j_gene: TRBJ2-5; CDR3nt: TGTGCCAGCACACAAGAGACCCAGTACTTC; CDR3aa: CASTQETQYF
d_gene: -; abundance: many; v_gene: TRBV20-1; j_gene: TRBJ1-5; CDR3nt: TGCAGTGCCCAGAGTAGCAATCAGCCCCAGCATTTT; CDR3aa: CSAQSSNQPQHF
d_gene: -; abundance: few; v_gene: TRBV27; j_gene: TRBJ1-4; CDR3nt: TGTGCCAGCAGTTTATGGGGGAGGGAGGAACTGTTTTTT; CDR3aa: CASSLWGREELFF
d_gene: -; abundance: many; v_gene: TRBV7-2; j_gene: TRBJ1-6; CDR3nt: TGTGCCAGCAGCTTAGAATTGGGCTCCTATAATTCACCCCTCCACTTT; CDR3aa: CASSLELGSYNSPLHF
d_gene: TRBD1; abundance: -; v_gene: TRBV19; j_gene: TRBJ1-4; CDR3nt: TGTGCCAGTGATACTCCGGGACAGGGCGCTAATGAAAAACTGTTTTTT; CDR3aa: CASDTPGQGANEKLFF
d_gene: -; abundance: -; v_gene: TRBV10-3; j_gene: TRBJ2-7; CDR3nt: TGTGCCAGCAGTTTCCCTCTTGTGACAGGAGGCTACTACGAGCAGTACTTC; CDR3aa: CASSFPLVTGGYYEQYF
d_gene: TRBD2; abundance: -; v_gene: TRBV4-3; j_gene: TRBJ2-5; CDR3nt: TGCGCCAGCAGCCAAGGAAGCGGGGGGGACTTGGGAGAGACCCAGTACTTC; CDR3aa: CASSQGSGGDLGETQYF
d_gene: -; abundance: many; v_gene: TRBV25-1; j_gene: TRBJ1-6; CDR3nt: TGTGCCAGCAGCCCGACAAGTGGGTATTCACCCCTCCACTTT; CDR3aa: CASSPTSGYSPLHF
d_gene: TRBD1; abundance: -; v_gene: TRBV2; j_gene: TRBJ2-6; CDR3nt: TGTGCCAGCAGCGTAGACAGGGGACGGAACGTCCTGACTTTC; CDR3aa: CASSVDRGRNVLTF
d_gene: -; abundance: -; v_gene: TRBV2; j_gene: TRBJ1-5; CDR3nt: TGTGCCAGCAGTGGACTAGCGGGAGGGCACGAGCATTTT; CDR3aa: CASSGLAGGHEHF
d_gene: -; abundance: -; v_gene: TRBV6-4; j_gene: TRBJ2-6; CDR3nt: TGTGCCAGCAGTGTTGTTGGAGGCCCTGGGGCCAACGTCCTGACTTTC; CDR3aa: CASSVVGGPGANVLTF
d_gene: TRBD1; abundance: few; v_gene: TRBV7-3; j_gene: TRBJ2-5; CDR3nt: TGTGCCAGCAGCCGAGTCAGGGGGCACCAAGAGACCCAGTACTTC; CDR3aa: CASSRVRGHQETQYF
d_gene: -; abundance: once; v_gene: TRBV19; j_gene: TRBJ1-4; CDR3nt: TGTGCCAGTAGATGGGTGGCTAATGAAAAACTGTTTTTT; CDR3aa: CASRWVANEKLFF
d_gene: -; abundance: many; v_gene: TRBV6-6; j_gene: TRBJ1-3; CDR3nt: TGTGCCAGCACCGGACAGAGCTCTGGAAACACCATATATTTT; CDR3aa: CASTGQSSGNTIYF
d_gene: -; abundance: many; v_gene: TRBV3-1; j_gene: TRBJ2-7; CDR3nt: TGTGCCAGCAGCCAAGATAACGCCGAGCAGTACTTC; CDR3aa: CASSQDNAEQYF
d_gene: TRBD1; abundance: many; v_gene: TRBV9; j_gene: TRBJ1-1; CDR3nt: TGTGCCAGCAGCCAAACAGGGGCGAACACTGAAGCTTTCTTT; CDR3aa: CASSQTGANTEAFF
d_gene: TRBD1; abundance: -; v_gene: TRBV5-8; j_gene: TRBJ2-2; CDR3nt: TGTGCCAGCAGCTCAACAGGGGGTCTGGGCGGGGAGCTGTTTTTT; CDR3aa: CASSSTGGLGGELFF
d_gene: -; abundance: -; v_gene: TRBV7-9; j_gene: TRBJ1-1; CDR3nt: TGTGCCAGCAGCCAAGGTCCTGGTAGGGGTGAAGCTTTCTTT; CDR3aa: CASSQGPGRGEAFF
d_gene: -; abundance: few; v_gene: TRBV9; j_gene: TRBJ2-3; CDR3nt: TGTGCCAGCAGCCCCGCCCCACAGGCGACCACAGATACGCAGTATTTT; CDR3aa: CASSPAPQATTDTQYF
d_gene: -; abundance: -; v_gene: TRBV29-1; j_gene: TRBJ1-2; CDR3nt: TGCAGCGTTGAAGAGGTCTCGGGGGTTGATTTCTATGGCTACACCTTC; CDR3aa: CSVEEVSGVDFYGYTF
d_gene: TRBD1; abundance: many; v_gene: TRBV19; j_gene: TRBJ1-3; CDR3nt: TGTGCCAGTAGTGCACAGGGGCATGGAAACACCATATATTTT; CDR3aa: CASSAQGHGNTIYF
d_gene: TRBD1; abundance: many; v_gene: TRBV6-2/TRBV6-3; j_gene: TRBJ2-7; CDR3nt: TGTGCCAGCAGTACTACAGGGGTTACCGAGCAGTACTTC; CDR3aa: CASSTTGVTEQYF
d_gene: TRBD1; abundance: many; v_gene: TRBV20-1; j_gene: TRBJ1-5; CDR3nt: TGCAGTGCTAGGTCCGGGACAGGGGACAATCAGCCCCAGCATTTT; CDR3aa: CSARSGTGDNQPQHF
d_gene: TRBD2; abundance: -; v_gene: TRBV5-1; j_gene: TRBJ2-7; CDR3nt: TGCGTCAGCAGCCTTAGTATAGCGGGAGCTTGGGAGCAGTACTTC; CDR3aa: CVSSLSIAGAWEQYF
d_gene: -; abundance: many; v_gene: TRBV10-3; j_gene: TRBJ2-7; CDR3nt: TGTGCCATCAGTGAGTCGGACGTCACCTACGAGCAGTACTTC; CDR3aa: CAISESDVTYEQYF
d_gene: -; abundance: -; v_gene: TRBV7-8; j_gene: TRBJ1-2; CDR3nt: TGTGCCAGCAGCTCTGGACCGGTTTTGGCGTTC; CDR3aa: CASSSGPVLAF
d_gene: -; abundance: many; v_gene: TRBV29-1; j_gene: TRBJ1-2; CDR3nt: TGCAGCGTTGAAGAGGCGGGTTATGGCTACACCTTC; CDR3aa: CSVEEAGYGYTF
d_gene: -; abundance: many; v_gene: TRBV5-1; j_gene: TRBJ2-7; CDR3nt: TGCGCCAGCAGCCCAGGCGTGAGCGGTCACTACGAGCAGTACTTC; CDR3aa: CASSPGVSGHYEQYF
d_gene: TRBD2; abundance: -; v_gene: TRBV19; j_gene: TRBJ2-2; CDR3nt: TGTGCCAGTAGCCCACGGGGGGGAGCGAACACCGGGGAGCTGTTTTTT; CDR3aa: CASSPRGGANTGELFF
d_gene: -; abundance: many; v_gene: TRBV4-2; j_gene: TRBJ2-5; CDR3nt: TGTGCCAGCAGCCAAGTGACGGGAGCAGAGACCCAGTACTTC; CDR3aa: CASSQVTGAETQYF
d_gene: -; abundance: many; v_gene: TRBV12-3/TRBV12-4; j_gene: TRBJ2-7; CDR3nt: TGTGCCAGCAGGTCATCCGCCGACGAGCAGTACTTC; CDR3aa: CASRSSADEQYF
d_gene: TRBD1; abundance: many; v_gene: TRBV19; j_gene: TRBJ1-1; CDR3nt: TGTGCCAGCAGGAGGGGGACAGGGAACCTGAACACTGAAGCTTTCTTT; CDR3aa: CASRRGTGNLNTEAFF
d_gene: TRBD1; abundance: -; v_gene: TRBV29-1; j_gene: TRBJ1-1; CDR3nt: TGCAGCGCGGACAGGGGGAACACTGAAGCTTTCTTT; CDR3aa: CSADRGNTEAFF
d_gene: TRBD2; abundance: -; v_gene: TRBV7-2; j_gene: TRBJ2-1; CDR3nt: TGTGCCAGCCTCCCAACCGGCGGGAGAAAGCAGTTCTTC; CDR3aa: CASLPTGGRKQFF
d_gene: -; abundance: many; v_gene: TRBV7-2; j_gene: TRBJ1-2; CDR3nt: TGTGCCAGCAGCTCAGCCCCCAGGTCTTACGGCTACACCTTC; CDR3aa: CASSSAPRSYGYTF
d_gene: TRBD1; abundance: many; v_gene: TRBV24-1; j_gene: TRBJ1-4; CDR3nt: TGTGCCACCAGTGAGGGGACAGGGGATGAAAAACTGTTTTTT; CDR3aa: CATSEGTGDEKLFF
d_gene: -; abundance: -; v_gene: TRBV12-5; j_gene: TRBJ2-7; CDR3nt: TGTGCTAGTGGTTTGGGGACTTCACAGCAGTACTTC; CDR3aa: CASGLGTSQQYF
d_gene: -; abundance: -; v_gene: TRBV2; j_gene: TRBJ1-6; CDR3nt: TGTGCCAGCAGTGATCGGATGGCGACTAATTCACCCCTCCACTTT; CDR3aa: CASSDRMATNSPLHF
d_gene: -; abundance: -; v_gene: TRBV2; j_gene: TRBJ1-2; CDR3nt: TGTGCCAGCAGTGAAGCGGGACGACGGAATGGCTACACCTTC; CDR3aa: CASSEAGRRNGYTF
d_gene: -; abundance: -; v_gene: TRBV11-2; j_gene: TRBJ1-2; CDR3nt: TGTGCCAGCAGCTTCGGACGGGGCTATGGCTACACCTTC; CDR3aa: CASSFGRGYGYTF
d_gene: -; abundance: -; v_gene: TRBV15; j_gene: TRBJ2-7; CDR3nt: -; CDR3aa: CATSAGQGYGYTFGQYF
d_gene: TRBD1; abundance: -; v_gene: TRBV7-2; j_gene: TRBJ2-7; CDR3nt: TGTACCAGCAGCTTAGACAGGGGGGCCTACGAGCAGTACTTC; CDR3aa: CTSSLDRGAYEQYF
d_gene: TRBD2; abundance: many; v_gene: TRBV7-8; j_gene: TRBJ2-5; CDR3nt: TGTGCCAGCAGCGTAAGGCGACTAGCGTCTCCCGAGACCCAGTACTTC; CDR3aa: CASSVRRLASPETQYF
d_gene: TRBD1; abundance: -; v_gene: TRBV7-9; j_gene: TRBJ1-1; CDR3nt: TGTGCCAGCAGCTTACTCGGGACAGGGGGCACTGAAGCTTTCTTT; CDR3aa: CASSLLGTGGTEAFF
d_gene: -; abundance: -; v_gene: TRBV9; j_gene: TRBJ1-1; CDR3nt: TGTGCCAGCAGCCAGGGTTCGGAGAGGACTGAAGCTTTCTTT; CDR3aa: CASSQGSERTEAFF
d_gene: TRBD1; abundance: -; v_gene: TRBV7-8; j_gene: TRBJ2-5; CDR3nt: TGTGCCAGCAGGGCAGGGGACAGGACGGAGACCCAGTACTTC; CDR3aa: CASRAGDRTETQYF
d_gene: -; abundance: once; v_gene: TRBV29-1; j_gene: TRBJ2-7; CDR3nt: TGCAGCTTAGGAACGGCTATGTACGAGCAGTACTTC; CDR3aa: CSLGTAMYEQYF
d_gene: -; abundance: -; v_gene: TRBV29-1; j_gene: TRBJ1-4; CDR3nt: TGCAGCTTCGGCGGGGGCGATGAAAAACTGTTTTTT; CDR3aa: CSFGGGDEKLFF
d_gene: -; abundance: -; v_gene: TRBV4-1; j_gene: TRBJ1-2; CDR3nt: TGCGCCAGCAGCCAAGATGAGGACAGACTTTATGGCTACACCTTC; CDR3aa: CASSQDEDRLYGYTF
d_gene: TRBD1; abundance: -; v_gene: TRBV9; j_gene: TRBJ1-2; CDR3nt: TGCGCCAGCAGCGTAGATTGGACAGGGGAGGATGGCTACACCTTC; CDR3aa: CASSVDWTGEDGYTF
d_gene: -; abundance: -; v_gene: TRBV7-9; j_gene: TRBJ2-2; CDR3nt: TGTGCCAGCAGCTTAGGGGCAGGGAGTGACACCGGGGAGCTGTTTTTT; CDR3aa: CASSLGAGSDTGELFF